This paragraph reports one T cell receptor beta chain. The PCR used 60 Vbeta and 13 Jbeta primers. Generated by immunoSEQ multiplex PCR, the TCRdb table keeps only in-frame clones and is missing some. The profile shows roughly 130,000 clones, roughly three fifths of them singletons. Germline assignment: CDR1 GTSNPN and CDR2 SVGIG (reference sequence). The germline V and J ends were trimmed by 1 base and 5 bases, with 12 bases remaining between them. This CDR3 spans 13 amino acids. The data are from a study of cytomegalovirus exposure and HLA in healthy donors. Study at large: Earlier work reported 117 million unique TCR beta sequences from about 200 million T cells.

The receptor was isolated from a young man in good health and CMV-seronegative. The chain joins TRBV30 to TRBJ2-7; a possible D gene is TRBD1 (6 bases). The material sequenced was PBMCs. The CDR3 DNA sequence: TGTGCCTGGAGTGAGGGGGTAGGCGACGAGCAGTACTTC. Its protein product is CAWSEGVGDEQYF. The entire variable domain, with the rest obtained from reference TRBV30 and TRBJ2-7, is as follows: SQTIHQWPATLVQPVGSPLSLECTVEGTSNPNLYWYRQAAGRGLQLLFYSVGIGQISSEVPQNLSASRPQDRQFILSSKKLLLSDSGFYLCAWSEGVGDEQYFGPGTRLTVT.